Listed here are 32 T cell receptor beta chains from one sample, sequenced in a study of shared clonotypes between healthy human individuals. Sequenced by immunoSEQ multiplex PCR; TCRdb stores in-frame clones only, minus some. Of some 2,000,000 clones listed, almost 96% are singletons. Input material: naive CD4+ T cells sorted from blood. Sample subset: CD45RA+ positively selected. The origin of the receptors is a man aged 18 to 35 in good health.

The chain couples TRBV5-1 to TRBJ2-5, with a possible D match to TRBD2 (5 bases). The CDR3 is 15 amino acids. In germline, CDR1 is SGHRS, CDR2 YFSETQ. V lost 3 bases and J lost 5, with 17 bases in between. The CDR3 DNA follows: TGCGCCAGCAGCTCCACTACTAGTGGCGGTGAGACCCAGTACTTC. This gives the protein CASSSTTSGGETQYF.

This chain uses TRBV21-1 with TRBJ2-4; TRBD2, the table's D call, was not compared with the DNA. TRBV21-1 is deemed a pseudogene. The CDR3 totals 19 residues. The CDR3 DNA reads TGTGCCAGCAGTCATCCCTCCAGGGGACCTAGCGGGCCGCCGGGCATTCAGTACTTC. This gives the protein CASSHPSRGPSGPPGIQYF.

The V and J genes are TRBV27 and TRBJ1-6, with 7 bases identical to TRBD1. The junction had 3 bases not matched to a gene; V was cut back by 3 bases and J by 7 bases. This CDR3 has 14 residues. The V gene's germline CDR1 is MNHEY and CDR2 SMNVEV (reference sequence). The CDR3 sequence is CASSLDRINSPLHF. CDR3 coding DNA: TGTGCCAGCAGTTTGGACAGGATAAATTCACCCCTCCACTTT.

The chain's CDR3 is CASSQASGGTSGTDTQYF. DNA for the CDR3: TGCGCCAGCAGCCAAGCTAGCGGGGGGACGTCTGGCACAGATACGCAGTATTTT. V and J are TRBV4-1 and TRBJ2-3; 11 nucleotides line up with TRBD2. Germline loops: CDR1 MGHRA, CDR2 YSYEKL. Trimming cost V 1 base and J 1 base; bases outside gene matches: 7. This CDR3 spans 18 amino acids.

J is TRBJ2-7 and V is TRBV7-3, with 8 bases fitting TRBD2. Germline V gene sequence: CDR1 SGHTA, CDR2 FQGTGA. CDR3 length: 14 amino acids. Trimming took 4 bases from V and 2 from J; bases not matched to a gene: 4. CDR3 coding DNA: TGTGCCAGCAGCTCATCCGGGGGGGCCTACGAGCAGTACTTC. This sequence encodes CASSSSGGAYEQYF.

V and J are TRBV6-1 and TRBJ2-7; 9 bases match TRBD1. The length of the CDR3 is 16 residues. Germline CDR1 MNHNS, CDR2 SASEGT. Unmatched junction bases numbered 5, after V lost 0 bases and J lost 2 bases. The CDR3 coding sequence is TGTGCCAGCAGTGAAGCGGGACAGGGTTCTCCCTACGAGCAGTACTTC. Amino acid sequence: CASSEAGQGSPYEQYF.

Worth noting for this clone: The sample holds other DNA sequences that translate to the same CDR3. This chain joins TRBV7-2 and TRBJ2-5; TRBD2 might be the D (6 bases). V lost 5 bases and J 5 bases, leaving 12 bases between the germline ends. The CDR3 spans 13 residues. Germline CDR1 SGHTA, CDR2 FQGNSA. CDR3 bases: TGTGCCAGCAGCGGGCCAGGGAGGGAGACCCAGTACTTC. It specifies CASSGPGRETQYF.

CDR3 in amino acids: CASRTRSSGDSGELFF. CDR3 sequence (DNA): TGTGCCAGTAGGACCAGGTCTAGCGGGGATTCCGGGGAGCTGTTTTTT. The gene calls are TRBV19 and TRBJ2-2, with 9 bases aligning to TRBD2. Losses at the gene ends were 6 bases for V and 6 bases for J; bases not matched to a gene: 11. Germline values: CDR1 LNHDA, CDR2 SQIVND (reference sequence). The CDR3 covers 16 residues.

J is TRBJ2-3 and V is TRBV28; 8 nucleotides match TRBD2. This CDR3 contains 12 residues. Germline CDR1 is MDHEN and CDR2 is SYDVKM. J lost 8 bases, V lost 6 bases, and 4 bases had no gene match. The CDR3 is CASSRTSRTQYF. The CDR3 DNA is TGTGCCAGCAGCCGGACTAGCCGTACGCAGTATTTT.

CDR3 in amino acids: CASSLGTSGTNTGELFF. The CDR3 nucleotides are TGCGCCAGCAGCTTGGGGACTAGCGGGACTAACACCGGGGAGCTGTTTTTT. The chain joins TRBV5-1 to TRBJ2-2; TRBD2 matches 12 bases. In germline, CDR1 is SGHRS, CDR2 YFSETQ. With 0 bases clipped from V and 2 bases from J, the junction kept 2 bases outside the gene matches. The CDR3 is made up of 17 amino acids. Filled out from reference TRBV5-1 and TRBJ2-2, the complete variable domain reads KAGVTQTPRYLIKTRGQQVTLSCSPISGHRSVSWYQQTPGQGLQFLFEYFSETQRNKGNFPGRFSGRQFSNSRSEMNVSTLELGDSALYLCASSLGTSGTNTGELFFGEGSRLTVL.

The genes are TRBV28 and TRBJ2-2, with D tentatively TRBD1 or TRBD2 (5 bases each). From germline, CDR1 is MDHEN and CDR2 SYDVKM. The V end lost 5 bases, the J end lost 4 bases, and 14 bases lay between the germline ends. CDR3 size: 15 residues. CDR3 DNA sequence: TGTGCCAGCAGTCTCCTCAGGGCGGGCACCGGGGAGCTGTTTTTT. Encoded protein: CASSLLRAGTGELFF.

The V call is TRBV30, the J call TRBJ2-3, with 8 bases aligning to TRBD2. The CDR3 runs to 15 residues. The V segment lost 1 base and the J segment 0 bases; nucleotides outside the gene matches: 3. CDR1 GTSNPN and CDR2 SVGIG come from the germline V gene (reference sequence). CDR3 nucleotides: TGTGCCTGGAGTGAGGCTAGCGGGAGCACAGATACGCAGTATTTT. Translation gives CAWSEASGSTDTQYF.

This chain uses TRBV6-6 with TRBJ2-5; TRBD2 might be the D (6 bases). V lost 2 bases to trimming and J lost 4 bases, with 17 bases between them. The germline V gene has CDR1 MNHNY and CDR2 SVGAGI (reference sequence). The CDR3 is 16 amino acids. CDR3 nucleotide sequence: TGTGCCAGCAGTTACCCGGGCTCGGAGGGTAGAGAGACCCAGTACTTC. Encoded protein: CASSYPGSEGRETQYF.

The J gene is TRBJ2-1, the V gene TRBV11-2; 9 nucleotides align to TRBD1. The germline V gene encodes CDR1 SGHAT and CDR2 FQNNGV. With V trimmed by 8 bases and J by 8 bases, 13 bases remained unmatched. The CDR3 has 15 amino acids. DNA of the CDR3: TGTGCCAGCCGACCCCTACAGGGGGCGCATCATGAGCAGTTCTTC. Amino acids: CASRPLQGAHHEQFF.

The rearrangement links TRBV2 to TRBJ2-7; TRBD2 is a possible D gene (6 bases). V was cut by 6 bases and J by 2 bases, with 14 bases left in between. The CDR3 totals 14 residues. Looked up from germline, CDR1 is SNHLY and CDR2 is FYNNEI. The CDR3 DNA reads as TGTGCCAGCAGGCCAGCGGGTCTTACCTACGAGCAGTACTTC. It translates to CASRPAGLTYEQYF. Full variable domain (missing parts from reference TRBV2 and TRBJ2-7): EPEVTQTPSHQVTQMGQEVILRCVPISNHLYFYWYRQILGQKVEFLVSFYNNEISEKSEIFDDQFSVERPDGSNFTLKIRSTKLEDSAMYFCASRPAGLTYEQYFGPGTRLTVT.

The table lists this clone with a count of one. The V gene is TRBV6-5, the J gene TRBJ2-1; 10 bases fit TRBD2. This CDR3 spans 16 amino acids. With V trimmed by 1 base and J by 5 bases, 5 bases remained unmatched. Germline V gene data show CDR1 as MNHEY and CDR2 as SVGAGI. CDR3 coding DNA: TGTGCCAGCAGTTACTGGTCTAGCGGGAGAAACAATGAGCAGTTCTTC. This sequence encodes CASSYWSSGRNNEQFF.

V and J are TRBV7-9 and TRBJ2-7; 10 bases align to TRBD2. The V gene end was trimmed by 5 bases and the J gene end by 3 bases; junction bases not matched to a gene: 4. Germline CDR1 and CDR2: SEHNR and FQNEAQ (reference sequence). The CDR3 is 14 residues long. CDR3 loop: CASSPTSGVYEQYF. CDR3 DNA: TGTGCCAGCAGCCCCACTAGCGGGGTCTACGAGCAGTACTTC.

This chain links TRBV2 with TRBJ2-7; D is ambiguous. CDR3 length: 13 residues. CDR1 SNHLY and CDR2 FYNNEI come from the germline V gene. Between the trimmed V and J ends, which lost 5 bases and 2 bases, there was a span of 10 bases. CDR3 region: CASSTGPTYEQYF. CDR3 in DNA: TGTGCCAGCAGTACCGGACCGACCTACGAGCAGTACTTC.

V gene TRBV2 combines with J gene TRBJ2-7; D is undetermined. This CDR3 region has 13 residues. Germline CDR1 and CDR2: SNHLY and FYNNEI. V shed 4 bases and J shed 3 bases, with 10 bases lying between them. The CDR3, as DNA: TGTGCCAGCAGTGCCCGCTCCTTCTACGAGCAGTACTTC. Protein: CASSARSFYEQYF.

The DNA of the CDR3 is TGTGCCAGCAGCTTAGCGCCCCCACCGCAAGAGACCCAGTACTTC. As protein: CASSLAPPPQETQYF. This chain uses TRBV7-9 with TRBJ2-5; no reliable D call. The CDR3 runs to 15 residues. Trimming removed 0 bases from V and 2 bases from J, with 10 bases in between. Germline V lookup: CDR1 SEHNR, CDR2 FQNEAQ (reference sequence).

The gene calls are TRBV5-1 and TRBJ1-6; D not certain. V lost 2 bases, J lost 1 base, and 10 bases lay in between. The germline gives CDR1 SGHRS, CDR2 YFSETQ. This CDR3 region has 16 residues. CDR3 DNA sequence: TGCGCCAGCAGCTTTCGGGAAGGGTCCTATAATTCACCCCTCCACTTT. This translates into CASSFREGSYNSPLHF.

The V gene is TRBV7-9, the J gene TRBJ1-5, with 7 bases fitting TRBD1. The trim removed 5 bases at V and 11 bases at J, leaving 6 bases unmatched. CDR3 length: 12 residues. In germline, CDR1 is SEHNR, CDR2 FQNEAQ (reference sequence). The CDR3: CASSPTGEAQHF. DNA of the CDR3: TGTGCCAGCAGCCCCACAGGGGAAGCCCAGCATTTT.

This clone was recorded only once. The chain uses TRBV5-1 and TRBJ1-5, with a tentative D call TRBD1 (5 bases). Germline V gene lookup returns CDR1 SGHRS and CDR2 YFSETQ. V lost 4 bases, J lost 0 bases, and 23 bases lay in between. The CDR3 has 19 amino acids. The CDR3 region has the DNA TGCGCCAGCAGCCCTAGGAGGGCCAGACAGTTATATAGCAATCAGCCCCAGCATTTT. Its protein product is CASSPRRARQLYSNQPQHF.

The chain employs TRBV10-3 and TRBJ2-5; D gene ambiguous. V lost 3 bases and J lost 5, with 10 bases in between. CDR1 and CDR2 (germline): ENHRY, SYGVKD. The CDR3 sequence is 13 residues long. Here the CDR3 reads CAISDSPPETQYF. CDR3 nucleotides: TGTGCCATCAGTGACTCCCCCCCGGAGACCCAGTACTTC.

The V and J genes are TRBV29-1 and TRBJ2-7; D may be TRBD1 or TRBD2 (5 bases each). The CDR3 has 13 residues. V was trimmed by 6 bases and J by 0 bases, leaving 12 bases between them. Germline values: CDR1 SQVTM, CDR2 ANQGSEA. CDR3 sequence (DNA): TGCAGCGTGGGACGGTTTAACTCCTACGAGCAGTACTTC. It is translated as CSVGRFNSYEQYF.

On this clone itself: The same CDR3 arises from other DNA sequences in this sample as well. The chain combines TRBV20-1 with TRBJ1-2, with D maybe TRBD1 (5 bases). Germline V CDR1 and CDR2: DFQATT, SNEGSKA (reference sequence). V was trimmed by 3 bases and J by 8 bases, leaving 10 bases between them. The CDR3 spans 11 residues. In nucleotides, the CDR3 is TGCAGTGCTAGTTGGGGGGGAGGCTACACCTTC. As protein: CSASWGGGYTF.

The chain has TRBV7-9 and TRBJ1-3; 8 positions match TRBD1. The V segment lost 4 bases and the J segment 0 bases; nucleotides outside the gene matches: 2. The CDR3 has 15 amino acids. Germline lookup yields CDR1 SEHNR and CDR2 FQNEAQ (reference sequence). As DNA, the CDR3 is TGTGCCAGCAGCTCCACAGGGGGCTCTGGAAACACCATATATTTT. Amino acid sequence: CASSSTGGSGNTIYF.

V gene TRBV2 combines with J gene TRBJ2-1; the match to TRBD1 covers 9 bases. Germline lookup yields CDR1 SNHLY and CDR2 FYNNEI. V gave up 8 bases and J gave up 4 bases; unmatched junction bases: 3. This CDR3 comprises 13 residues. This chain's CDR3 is CASQGTGYNEQFF. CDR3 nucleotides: TGTGCCAGCCAAGGGACAGGGTACAATGAGCAGTTCTTC.

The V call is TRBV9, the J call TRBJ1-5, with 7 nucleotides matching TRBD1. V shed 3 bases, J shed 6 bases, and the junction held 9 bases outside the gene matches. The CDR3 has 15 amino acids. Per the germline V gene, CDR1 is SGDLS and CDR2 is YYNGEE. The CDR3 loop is CASSAGEGAGQPQHF. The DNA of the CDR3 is TGTGCCAGCAGCGCCGGGGAGGGGGCAGGTCAGCCCCAGCATTTT.

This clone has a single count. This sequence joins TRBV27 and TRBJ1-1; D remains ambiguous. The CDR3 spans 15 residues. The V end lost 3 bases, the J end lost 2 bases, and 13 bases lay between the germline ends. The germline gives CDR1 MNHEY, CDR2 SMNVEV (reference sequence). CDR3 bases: TGTGCCAGCAGTTTCCAACCTCCGCCAAACACTGAAGCTTTCTTT. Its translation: CASSFQPPPNTEAFF.

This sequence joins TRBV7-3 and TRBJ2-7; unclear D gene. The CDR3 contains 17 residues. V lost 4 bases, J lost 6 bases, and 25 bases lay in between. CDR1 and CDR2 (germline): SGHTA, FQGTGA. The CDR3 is CASSYEPPTNPICEQYF. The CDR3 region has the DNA TGTGCCAGCAGCTATGAGCCCCCGACAAATCCGATCTGCGAGCAGTACTTC.

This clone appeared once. CDR3 sequence: CASGAGSYSNQPQHF. CDR3 coding DNA: TGTGCCAGTGGGGCGGGGTCTTATAGCAATCAGCCCCAGCATTTT. The V and J genes are TRBV19 and TRBJ1-5; possibly TRBD1 for D (5 bases). This CDR3 is 15 amino acids long. Germline V gene data show CDR1 as LNHDA and CDR2 as SQIVND (reference sequence). Between the trimmed V and J ends, which lost 8 bases and 0 bases, there was a span of 14 bases.